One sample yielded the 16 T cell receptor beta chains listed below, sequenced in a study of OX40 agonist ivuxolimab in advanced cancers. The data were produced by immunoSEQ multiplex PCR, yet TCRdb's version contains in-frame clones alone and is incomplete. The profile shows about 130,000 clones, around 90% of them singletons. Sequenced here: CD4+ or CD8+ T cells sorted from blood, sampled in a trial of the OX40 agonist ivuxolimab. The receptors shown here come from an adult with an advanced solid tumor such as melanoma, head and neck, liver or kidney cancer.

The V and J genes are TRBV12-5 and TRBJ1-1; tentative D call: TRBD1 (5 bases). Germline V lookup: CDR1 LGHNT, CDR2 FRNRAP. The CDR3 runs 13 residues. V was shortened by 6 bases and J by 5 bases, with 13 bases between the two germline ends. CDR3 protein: CASGIGVLTEAFF. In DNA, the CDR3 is TGTGCTAGTGGAATAGGGGTTTTGACTGAAGCTTTCTTT.

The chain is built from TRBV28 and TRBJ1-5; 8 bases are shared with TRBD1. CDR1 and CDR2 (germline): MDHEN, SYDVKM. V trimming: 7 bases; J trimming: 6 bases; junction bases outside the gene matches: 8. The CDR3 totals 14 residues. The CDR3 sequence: CASITGGDSQPQHF. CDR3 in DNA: TGTGCCAGCATTACAGGGGGAGATTCTCAGCCCCAGCATTTT.

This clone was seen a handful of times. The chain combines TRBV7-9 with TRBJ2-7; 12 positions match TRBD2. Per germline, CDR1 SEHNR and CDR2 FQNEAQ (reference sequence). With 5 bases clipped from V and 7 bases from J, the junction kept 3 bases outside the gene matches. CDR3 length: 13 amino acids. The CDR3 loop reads CASSRTSGTEQYF. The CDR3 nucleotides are TGTGCCAGCAGCCGGACTAGCGGGACTGAGCAGTACTTC.

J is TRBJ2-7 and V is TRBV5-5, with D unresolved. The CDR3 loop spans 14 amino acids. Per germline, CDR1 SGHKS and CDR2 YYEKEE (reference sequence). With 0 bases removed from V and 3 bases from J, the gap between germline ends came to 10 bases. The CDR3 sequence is CASSLAAGYYEQYF. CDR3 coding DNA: TGTGCCAGCAGCTTGGCCGCTGGGTACTACGAGCAGTACTTC.

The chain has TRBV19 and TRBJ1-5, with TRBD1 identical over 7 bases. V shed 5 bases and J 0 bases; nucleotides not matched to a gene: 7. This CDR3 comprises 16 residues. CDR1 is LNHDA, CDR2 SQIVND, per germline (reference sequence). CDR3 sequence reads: CASSPRGDYSNQPQHF. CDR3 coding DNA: TGTGCCAGTAGTCCCAGGGGGGACTATAGCAATCAGCCCCAGCATTTT.

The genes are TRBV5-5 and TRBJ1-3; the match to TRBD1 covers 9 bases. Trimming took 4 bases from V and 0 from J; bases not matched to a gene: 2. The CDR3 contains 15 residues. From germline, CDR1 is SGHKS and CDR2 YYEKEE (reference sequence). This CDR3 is CASSPTGGSGNTIYF. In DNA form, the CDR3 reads TGTGCCAGCAGCCCGACAGGGGGCTCTGGAAACACCATATATTTT.

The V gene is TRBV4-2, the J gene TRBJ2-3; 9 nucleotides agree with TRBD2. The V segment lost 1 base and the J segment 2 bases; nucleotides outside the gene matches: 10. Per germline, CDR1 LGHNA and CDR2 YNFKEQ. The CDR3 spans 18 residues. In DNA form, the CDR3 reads TGTGCCAGCAGCCAAGGGACGGGGCTAGCGGGGAACACAGATACGCAGTATTTT. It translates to CASSQGTGLAGNTDTQYF.

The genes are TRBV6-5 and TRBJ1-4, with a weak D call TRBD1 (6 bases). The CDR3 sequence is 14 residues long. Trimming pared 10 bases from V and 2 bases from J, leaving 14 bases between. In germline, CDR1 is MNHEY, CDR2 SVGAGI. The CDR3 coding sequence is TGTGCCACCCGAAGGGGGACCACTAATGAAAAACTGTTTTTT. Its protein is CATRRGTTNEKLFF.

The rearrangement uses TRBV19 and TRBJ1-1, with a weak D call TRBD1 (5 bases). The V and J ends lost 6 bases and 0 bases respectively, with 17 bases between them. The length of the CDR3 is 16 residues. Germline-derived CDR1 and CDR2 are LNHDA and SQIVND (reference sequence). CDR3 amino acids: CASRAGGLTMNTEAFF. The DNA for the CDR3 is TGTGCCAGTAGAGCGGGGGGTCTTACCATGAACACTGAAGCTTTCTTT.

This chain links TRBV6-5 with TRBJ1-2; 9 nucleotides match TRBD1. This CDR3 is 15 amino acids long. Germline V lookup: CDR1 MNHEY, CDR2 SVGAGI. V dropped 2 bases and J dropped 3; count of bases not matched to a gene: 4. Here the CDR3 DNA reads TGTGCCAGCAGTTACGCCGGGACAGGGTACTATGGCTACACCTTC. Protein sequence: CASSYAGTGYYGYTF.

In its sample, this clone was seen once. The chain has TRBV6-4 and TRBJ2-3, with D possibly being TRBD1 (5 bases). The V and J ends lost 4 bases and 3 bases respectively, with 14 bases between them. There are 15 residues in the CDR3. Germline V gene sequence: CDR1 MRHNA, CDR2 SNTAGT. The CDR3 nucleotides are TGTGCCAGCAGTGTAGGGCGCAGGGCGACAGATACGCAGTATTTT. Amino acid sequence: CASSVGRRATDTQYF.

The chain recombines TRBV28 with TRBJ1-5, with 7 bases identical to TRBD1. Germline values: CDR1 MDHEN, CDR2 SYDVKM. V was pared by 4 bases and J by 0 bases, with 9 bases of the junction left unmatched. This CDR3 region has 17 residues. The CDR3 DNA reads TGTGCCAGCAGTTCTCGGACAGGTCCTTATAGCAATCAGCCCCAGCATTTT. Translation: CASSSRTGPYSNQPQHF.

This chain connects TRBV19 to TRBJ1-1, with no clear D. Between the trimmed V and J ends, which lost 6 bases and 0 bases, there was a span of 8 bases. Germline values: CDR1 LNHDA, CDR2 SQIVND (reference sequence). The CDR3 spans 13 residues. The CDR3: CASRNDLNTEAFF. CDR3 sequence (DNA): TGTGCCAGTAGAAATGATCTGAACACTGAAGCTTTCTTT.

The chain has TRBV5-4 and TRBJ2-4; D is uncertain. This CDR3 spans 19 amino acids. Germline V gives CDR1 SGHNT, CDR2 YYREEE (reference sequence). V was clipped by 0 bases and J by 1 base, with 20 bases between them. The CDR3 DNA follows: TGTGCCAGCAGCTTGGACATGCTTTTTGGCGGAGATGCCAAAAACATTCAGTACTTC. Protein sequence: CASSLDMLFGGDAKNIQYF.

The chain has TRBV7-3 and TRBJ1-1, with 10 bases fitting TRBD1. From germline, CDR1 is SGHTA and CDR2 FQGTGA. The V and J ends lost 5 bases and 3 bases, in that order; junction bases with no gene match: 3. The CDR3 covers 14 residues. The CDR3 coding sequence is TGTGCCAGCAGCCCGGACAGGGGGTACACTGAAGCTTTCTTT. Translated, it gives CASSPDRGYTEAFF.

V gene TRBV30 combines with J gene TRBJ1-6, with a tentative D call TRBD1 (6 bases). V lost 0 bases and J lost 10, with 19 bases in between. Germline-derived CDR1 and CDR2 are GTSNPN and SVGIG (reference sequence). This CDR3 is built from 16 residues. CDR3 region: CAWSVQRGAGTSPLHF. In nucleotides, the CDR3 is TGTGCCTGGAGTGTACAACGGGGGGCGGGAACCTCACCCCTCCACTTT.